This T cell receptor beta chain was recorded in a study of T cells in Graves' hyperthyroidism and ophthalmopathy. Looking at the study overall: Pretreatment peripheral blood was obtained at initial diagnosis. Study conclusions and caveats: Blood also contained most expanded thyroid clonotypes above 0.001.

Ten or more counts support this clonotype. Its target is unknown. Lactation, pregnancy, other autoimmune disease or uncontrolled infection led to exclusion of patients. Fresh peripheral blood, about 10 ml of it, supplied the PBMCs. V lost 6 bases to trimming and J lost 7 bases; unmatched junction nucleotides: 12. CDR1 is MNHNS and CDR2 is SASEGT in the germline V gene. The CDR3 is made up of 15 amino acids. Regions amplified from RNA transcripts were the TCR beta CDR3 regions. First-round RT-PCR of the TCR CDR3 relied on the HTBI primer set. TCRdb fed the multiplex PCR reads into MiXCR, producing one record per CDR3 protein. The sample has fewer than 550,000 distinct CDR3 sequences, approximately 15% seen once.

The gene calls are TRBV6-1 and TRBJ2-1; 7 nucleotides align to TRBD1. The source is a woman aged 18 to 35 with Graves' hyperthyroidism. What was sequenced was blood. The CDR3 spells CASSPYPQGMNEQFF. The CDR3 coding sequence is TGTGCCAGCAGCCCCTACCCACAGGGGATGAATGAGCAGTTCTTC.